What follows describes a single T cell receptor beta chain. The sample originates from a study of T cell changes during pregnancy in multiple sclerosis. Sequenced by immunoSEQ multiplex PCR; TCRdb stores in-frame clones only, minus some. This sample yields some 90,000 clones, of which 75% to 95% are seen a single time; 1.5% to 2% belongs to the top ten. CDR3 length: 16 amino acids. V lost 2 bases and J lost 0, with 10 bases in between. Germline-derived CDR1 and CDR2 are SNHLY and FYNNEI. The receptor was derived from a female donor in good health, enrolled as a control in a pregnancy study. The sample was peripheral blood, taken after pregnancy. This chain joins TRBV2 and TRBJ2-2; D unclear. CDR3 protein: CASSELNIPNTGELFF. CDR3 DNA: TGTGCCAGCAGTGAATTAAACATTCCGAACACCGGGGAGCTGTTTTTT.